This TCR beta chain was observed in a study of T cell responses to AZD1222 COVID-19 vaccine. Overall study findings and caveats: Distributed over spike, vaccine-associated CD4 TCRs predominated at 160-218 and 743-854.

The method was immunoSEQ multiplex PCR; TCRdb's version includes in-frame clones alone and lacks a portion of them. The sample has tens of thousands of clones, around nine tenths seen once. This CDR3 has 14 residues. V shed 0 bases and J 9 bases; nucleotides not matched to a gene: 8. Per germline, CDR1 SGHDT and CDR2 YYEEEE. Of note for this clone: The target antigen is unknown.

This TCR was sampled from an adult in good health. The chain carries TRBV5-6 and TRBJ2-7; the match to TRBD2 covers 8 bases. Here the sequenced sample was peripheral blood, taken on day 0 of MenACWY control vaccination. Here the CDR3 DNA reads TGTGCCAGCAGCTTGGCCGCCGGGGGGGAGGTGCAGTACTTC. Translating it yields CASSLAAGGEVQYF. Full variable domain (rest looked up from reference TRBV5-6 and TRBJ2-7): DAGVTQSPTHLIKTRGQQVTLRCSPKSGHDTVSWYQQALGQGPQFIFQYYEEEERQRGNFPDRFSGHQFPNYSSELNVNALLLGDSALYLCASSLAAGGEVQYFGPGTRLTVT.